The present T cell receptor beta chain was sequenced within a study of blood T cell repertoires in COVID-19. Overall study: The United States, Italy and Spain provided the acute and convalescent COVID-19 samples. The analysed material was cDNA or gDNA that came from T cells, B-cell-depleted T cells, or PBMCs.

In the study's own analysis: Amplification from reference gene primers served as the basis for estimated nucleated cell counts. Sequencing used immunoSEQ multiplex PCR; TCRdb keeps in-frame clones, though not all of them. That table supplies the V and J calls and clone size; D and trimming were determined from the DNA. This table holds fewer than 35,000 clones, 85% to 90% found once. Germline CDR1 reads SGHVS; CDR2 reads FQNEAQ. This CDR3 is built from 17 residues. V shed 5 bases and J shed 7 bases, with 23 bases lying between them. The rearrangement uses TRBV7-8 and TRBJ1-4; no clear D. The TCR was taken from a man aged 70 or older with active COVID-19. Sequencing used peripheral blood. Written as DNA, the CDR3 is TGTGCCAGCAGCACTGTGGCGGGGATCCTTGTAGGTGAAAAACTGTTTTTT. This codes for CASSTVAGILVGEKLFF. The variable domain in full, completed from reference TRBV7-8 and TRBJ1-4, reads GAGVSQSPRYKVAKRGQDVALRCDPISGHVSLFWYQQALGQGPEFLTYFQNEAQLDKSGLPSDRFFAERPEGSVSTLKIQRTQQEDSAVYLCASSTVAGILVGEKLFFGSGTQLSVL.